What follows is one T cell receptor beta chain and its context. This sample was taken from a study of control samples from healthy donors and cancer patients. Germline V lookup: CDR1 SGHDT, CDR2 YYEEEE. Trimming at V came to 4 bases and at J to 4 bases, leaving 5 bases not matched to a gene. The CDR3 consists of 14 residues. This table comes from immunoSEQ multiplex PCR, and its TCRdb copy is limited to in-frame clones, with some not included. The data show 130,000 or so clones, with 88% seen just once and approximately 3.2% held by the top ten. The receptor comes from a man in his fifties in good health. The rearrangement uses TRBV5-6 and TRBJ2-7; 10 bases align to TRBD1. The specimen sequenced was blood. The DNA for the CDR3 is TGTGCCAGCAGCGGACAGGGGGAAAGATACGAGCAGTACTTC. This translates into CASSGQGERYEQYF.